This entry features one T cell receptor (beta chain) sequence. Here immunoSEQ multiplex PCR was the method, and the copy in TCRdb shows in-frame clones only, minus some. The sample lists roughly 500,000 clones; around 82% were seen once. This record comes from a study of shared T cell receptors in the human thymus. Germline lookup yields CDR1 SGHVS and CDR2 FQNEAQ. V lost 5 bases and J 1 base, leaving 13 bases between the germline ends. The CDR3 is 15 amino acids. These data were likewise used in another study, on human thymus T cells. Turning to that study: Donation came from healthy Finnish infants having corrective surgery for congenital heart defects. The thymus was resected at corrective cardiac surgery. What appeared biased in thymic and blood repertoires was the usage of V and J genes. In unrelated individuals, thymic repertoires overlapped highly, according to related research.

This clonotype was sampled from a boy younger than two with a congenital heart defect. The chain couples TRBV7-8 to TRBJ2-3; the D is unclear. Specimen: thymocytes. CDR3 sequence (DNA): TGTGCCAGCAGCCCCACGGTTACGGGCACAGATACGCAGTATTTT. Its protein product is CASSPTVTGTDTQYF.